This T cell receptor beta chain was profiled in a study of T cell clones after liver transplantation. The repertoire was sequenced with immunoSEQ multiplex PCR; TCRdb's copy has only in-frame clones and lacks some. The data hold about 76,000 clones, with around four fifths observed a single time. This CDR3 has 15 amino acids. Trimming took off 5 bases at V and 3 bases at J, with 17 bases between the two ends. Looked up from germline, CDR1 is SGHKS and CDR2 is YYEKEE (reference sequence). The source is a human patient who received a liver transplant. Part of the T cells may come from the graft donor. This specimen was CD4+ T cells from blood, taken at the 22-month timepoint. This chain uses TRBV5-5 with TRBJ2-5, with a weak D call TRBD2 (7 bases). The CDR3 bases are TGTGCCAGCAGTCGTTTGGGGGGGCGTGAAGAGACCCAGTACTTC. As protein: CASSRLGGREETQYF. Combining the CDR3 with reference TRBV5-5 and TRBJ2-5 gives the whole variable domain DAGVTQSPTHLIKTRGQQVTLRCSPISGHKSVSWYQQVLGQGPQFIFQYYEKEERGRGNFPDRFSARQFPNYSSELNVNALLLGDSALYLCASSRLGGREETQYFGPGTRLLVL.